This TCR beta chain was retrieved from a study of T cell responses to AZD1222 COVID-19 vaccine. After removal of 6 bases from V and 5 bases from J, the junction contained 11 bases not matched to a gene. The CDR3 length is 15 residues. CDR1 is LGHDT, CDR2 YNNKEL, per germline (reference sequence). This clone came up once. Clones were read by immunoSEQ multiplex PCR, and TCRdb kept only the in-frame ones, dropping some. Of approximately 49,000 clones in the sample, 65% to 80% are singletons; the top ten hold 20% to 25%. This clonotype was sampled from an adult in good health. Sequencing was performed on peripheral blood, taken on day 0 of MenACWY control vaccination. The rearrangement uses TRBV3-1 (or the pseudogene TRBV3-2) and TRBJ2-3; 7 nucleotides agree with TRBD1. The CDR3: CASRPTIGGQDTQYF. Written as DNA, the CDR3 is TGTGCCAGCAGACCCACCATAGGGGGCCAAGATACGCAGTATTTT.